The rows below give T cell receptor beta chains drawn from one sample of a study of blood T cell repertoires in COVID-19. The protocol was immunoSEQ multiplex PCR, while the TCRdb copy is restricted to in-frame clones and leaves out a portion. The sample lists approximately 62,000 clones; just under 90% were seen once. Sequencing was carried out using peripheral blood. The source of these receptors is a man in his 60s with acute or convalescent COVID-19. Each CDR3 is given with its conserved first and last residue. Fields, in order: D gene, J gene, clone size, CDR3 length, V gene, CDR3 DNA, CDR3 protein. The D gene is left open where the match is weak. Rows may omit the clone size; those that give it use once, few, many or a size class.

D gene: -; J gene: TRBJ1-3; clone size: -; CDR3 length: 15; V gene: TRBV6-5; CDR3 DNA: TGTGCCAGCAGGGGCAGGGGCTTATTGGCGGACACCATATATTTT; CDR3 protein: CASRGRGLLADTIYF
D gene: -; J gene: TRBJ2-4; clone size: -; CDR3 length: 16; V gene: TRBV4-3; CDR3 DNA: TGCGCCAGCAGCCGAGACCCACACCGAGCCAAAAACATTCAGTACTTC; CDR3 protein: CASSRDPHRAKNIQYF
D gene: TRBD2; J gene: TRBJ2-7; clone size: -; CDR3 length: 14; V gene: TRBV28; CDR3 DNA: TGTGCCAGCAGAGCCGGGGGAGGGGCCTACGAGCAGTACTTC; CDR3 protein: CASRAGGGAYEQYF
D gene: TRBD2; J gene: TRBJ2-3; clone size: -; CDR3 length: 13; V gene: TRBV7-2; CDR3 DNA: TGTGCCACCACGGGAGGGGGGAGAGATACGCAGTATTTT; CDR3 protein: CATTGGGRDTQYF
D gene: TRBD2; J gene: TRBJ2-5; clone size: -; CDR3 length: 14; V gene: TRBV10-3; CDR3 DNA: TGTGCCATAGCCGGGACTAGCGGCCAAGAGACCCAGTACTTC; CDR3 protein: CAIAGTSGQETQYF
D gene: -; J gene: TRBJ2-2; clone size: -; CDR3 length: 15; V gene: TRBV5-5; CDR3 DNA: TGTGCCAGCAGCTTGGTTGAGGGGAACACCGGGGAGCTGTTTTTT; CDR3 protein: CASSLVEGNTGELFF
D gene: TRBD1; J gene: TRBJ2-1; clone size: -; CDR3 length: 14; V gene: TRBV14; CDR3 DNA: TGTGCCAGCAGCCCCATGGGGACAGACAATGAGCAGTTCTTC; CDR3 protein: CASSPMGTDNEQFF
D gene: TRBD1; J gene: TRBJ2-7; clone size: -; CDR3 length: 15; V gene: TRBV18; CDR3 DNA: TGTGCCAGCTCACTGGGGGACAGGGGTGTGGACGAGCAGTACTTC; CDR3 protein: CASSLGDRGVDEQYF
D gene: TRBD2; J gene: TRBJ2-7; clone size: -; CDR3 length: 18; V gene: TRBV15; CDR3 DNA: TGTGCCACCAGCAGATGGGGGGGTCGAAGCCATCTCTCCTACGAGCAGTACTTC; CDR3 protein: CATSRWGGRSHLSYEQYF
D gene: -; J gene: TRBJ1-1; clone size: -; CDR3 length: 14; V gene: TRBV30; CDR3 DNA: TGTGCCTGGAGTGGGTTACCGGCAGGGATAAAAACTTTCTTT; CDR3 protein: CAWSGLPAGIKTFF
D gene: TRBD2; J gene: TRBJ2-1; clone size: -; CDR3 length: 14; V gene: TRBV7-2; CDR3 DNA: TGTGCCAGCAGCTTAGCGGCTAGCGGGGGGGAGCAGTTCTTC; CDR3 protein: CASSLAASGGEQFF
D gene: -; J gene: TRBJ1-1; clone size: -; CDR3 length: 17; V gene: TRBV28; CDR3 DNA: TGTGCCAGCAGTTTATTCCCCGGGGGGGGAGAGAACACTGAAGCTTTCTTT; CDR3 protein: CASSLFPGGGENTEAFF
D gene: -; J gene: TRBJ2-1; clone size: -; CDR3 length: 11; V gene: TRBV9; CDR3 DNA: TGTGCCAGCAGCAACACCAATGAGCAGTTCTTC; CDR3 protein: CASSNTNEQFF
D gene: -; J gene: TRBJ2-2; clone size: -; CDR3 length: 15; V gene: TRBV7-9; CDR3 DNA: TGTGCCAGCAGGGCCTCGACTGTGAACACCGGGGAGCTGTTTTTT; CDR3 protein: CASRASTVNTGELFF
D gene: -; J gene: TRBJ1-1; clone size: -; CDR3 length: 12; V gene: TRBV29-1; CDR3 DNA: TGCAGCGTTGAAGATCGCAGATTTGAAGCTTTCTTT; CDR3 protein: CSVEDRRFEAFF
D gene: -; J gene: TRBJ1-1; clone size: few; CDR3 length: 16; V gene: TRBV30; CDR3 DNA: TGTGCCTGGAGTAAAGGAATGGACACGATGAACACTGAAGCTTTCTTT; CDR3 protein: CAWSKGMDTMNTEAFF
D gene: -; J gene: TRBJ1-1; clone size: -; CDR3 length: 13; V gene: TRBV12-3/TRBV12-4; CDR3 DNA: TGTGCCAGCAGTGCCGAGAAGAACACTGAAGCTTTCTTT; CDR3 protein: CASSAEKNTEAFF
D gene: -; J gene: TRBJ1-2; clone size: once; CDR3 length: 14; V gene: TRBV6-1; CDR3 DNA: TGTGCCAGCAGTGAATGGGGGGAGGACTATGGCTACACCTTC; CDR3 protein: CASSEWGEDYGYTF
D gene: -; J gene: TRBJ2-7; clone size: -; CDR3 length: 18; V gene: TRBV11-3; CDR3 DNA: TGTGCCAGCAGCTTAGACACCGGGTACATCGCCCACACCTACGAGCAGTACTTC; CDR3 protein: CASSLDTGYIAHTYEQYF
D gene: TRBD2; J gene: TRBJ2-1; clone size: -; CDR3 length: 21; V gene: TRBV19; CDR3 DNA: TGTGCCAGTAGTATGCTTCCAACGGGACTAGCGGAATCCAGCCCCTACAATGAGCAGTTCTTC; CDR3 protein: CASSMLPTGLAESSPYNEQFF
D gene: -; J gene: TRBJ2-5; clone size: -; CDR3 length: 15; V gene: TRBV30; CDR3 DNA: TGTGCCTGGACACCGGACAGTCTGGGTCGAGAGACCCAGTACTTC; CDR3 protein: CAWTPDSLGRETQYF
D gene: TRBD2; J gene: TRBJ2-1; clone size: -; CDR3 length: 17; V gene: TRBV13; CDR3 DNA: TGTGCCAGCAGCCCTAGACTAGCGGGAGGCCTCTACAATGAGCAGTTCTTC; CDR3 protein: CASSPRLAGGLYNEQFF
D gene: TRBD1; J gene: TRBJ2-3; clone size: -; CDR3 length: 14; V gene: TRBV11-3; CDR3 DNA: TGTGCCAGCAGCTCCGGACAGGCCACAGATACGCAGTATTTT; CDR3 protein: CASSSGQATDTQYF
D gene: -; J gene: TRBJ1-1; clone size: -; CDR3 length: 15; V gene: TRBV5-1; CDR3 DNA: TGCGCCAGCAGCCCAAACTCCGCTTCCAACACTGAAGCTTTCTTT; CDR3 protein: CASSPNSASNTEAFF
D gene: TRBD2; J gene: TRBJ2-2; clone size: -; CDR3 length: 15; V gene: TRBV7-2; CDR3 DNA: TGTGCCAGCAGCTTTGCTAGCGGGAGTACCGGGGAGCTGTTTTTT; CDR3 protein: CASSFASGSTGELFF
D gene: -; J gene: TRBJ1-1; clone size: -; CDR3 length: 11; V gene: TRBV20-1; CDR3 DNA: TGCAGTGCTACTGGGGGGTACGAAGCTTTCTTT; CDR3 protein: CSATGGYEAFF
D gene: -; J gene: TRBJ1-4; clone size: -; CDR3 length: 13; V gene: TRBV2; CDR3 DNA: TGTGCCAGCAGTAAGGATAGCACAGAAAAACTGTTTTTT; CDR3 protein: CASSKDSTEKLFF
D gene: -; J gene: TRBJ2-1; clone size: -; CDR3 length: 13; V gene: TRBV4-3; CDR3 DNA: TGCGCCAGCAGCCAAGAGAGTAGCAATGAGCAGTTCTTC; CDR3 protein: CASSQESSNEQFF
D gene: TRBD1; J gene: TRBJ1-3; clone size: -; CDR3 length: 14; V gene: TRBV7-8; CDR3 DNA: TGTGCCAGCAGCCCCGGACAGGGACGAAACACCATATATTTT; CDR3 protein: CASSPGQGRNTIYF
D gene: -; J gene: TRBJ1-5; clone size: once; CDR3 length: 17; V gene: TRBV28; CDR3 DNA: TGTGCCAGCATCTTTCTCGCCCTGCGGTACAGCAATCAGCCCCAGCATTTT; CDR3 protein: CASIFLALRYSNQPQHF
D gene: -; J gene: TRBJ1-5; clone size: -; CDR3 length: 16; V gene: TRBV3-1/TRBV3-2; CDR3 DNA: TGTGCCAGCAGCCAAGATCGAGGGGGAGGCAATCAGCCCCAGCATTTT; CDR3 protein: CASSQDRGGGNQPQHF
D gene: TRBD1; J gene: TRBJ1-5; clone size: -; CDR3 length: 14; V gene: TRBV2; CDR3 DNA: TGTGCCAGCAGTGAAGACAGGGGGAAGGAGCCCCAGCATTTT; CDR3 protein: CASSEDRGKEPQHF
D gene: -; J gene: TRBJ2-1; clone size: -; CDR3 length: 12; V gene: TRBV9; CDR3 DNA: TGTGCCAGCAGCTCCCTCTACAATGAGCAGTTCTTC; CDR3 protein: CASSSLYNEQFF
D gene: TRBD1; J gene: TRBJ1-2; clone size: -; CDR3 length: 17; V gene: TRBV4-1; CDR3 DNA: TGCGCCAGCAGCCAAGATGGTACAGGGGGCCTTCACTATGGCTACACCTTC; CDR3 protein: CASSQDGTGGLHYGYTF
D gene: -; J gene: TRBJ2-7; clone size: -; CDR3 length: 14; V gene: TRBV19; CDR3 DNA: TGTGCCAGTAGTATAGAGGGCACGGCCTACGAGCAGTACTTC; CDR3 protein: CASSIEGTAYEQYF
D gene: -; J gene: TRBJ2-4; clone size: -; CDR3 length: 16; V gene: TRBV3-1/TRBV3-2; CDR3 DNA: TGTGCCAGCAGCCAAGAAGCGTGGGGAGCCCCAAACATTCAGTACTTC; CDR3 protein: CASSQEAWGAPNIQYF
D gene: -; J gene: TRBJ2-7; clone size: -; CDR3 length: 14; V gene: TRBV27; CDR3 DNA: TGTGCCAGCAGTTTGGCACCCAGTGGCTACGAGCAGTACTTC; CDR3 protein: CASSLAPSGYEQYF
D gene: -; J gene: TRBJ2-7; clone size: -; CDR3 length: 12; V gene: TRBV6-2/TRBV6-3; CDR3 DNA: TGTGCCAGCAGCTCAGTCTCCATTGGGCAGTACTTC; CDR3 protein: CASSSVSIGQYF
D gene: TRBD1; J gene: TRBJ1-4; clone size: -; CDR3 length: 16; V gene: TRBV9; CDR3 DNA: TGTGCCAGCAGCGCGCCCCCAGGGGGAACTAATGAAAAACTGTTTTTT; CDR3 protein: CASSAPPGGTNEKLFF
D gene: TRBD1; J gene: TRBJ1-4; clone size: -; CDR3 length: 14; V gene: TRBV15; CDR3 DNA: TGTGCCACCAGCAGCGACAGGGACGGTGAAAAACTGTTTTTT; CDR3 protein: CATSSDRDGEKLFF
D gene: -; J gene: TRBJ2-3; clone size: -; CDR3 length: 14; V gene: TRBV4-3; CDR3 DNA: TGCGCCAGCAGCCCGGGACTTCGCACAGATACGCAGTATTTT; CDR3 protein: CASSPGLRTDTQYF
D gene: TRBD2; J gene: TRBJ2-7; clone size: -; CDR3 length: 13; V gene: TRBV27; CDR3 DNA: TGTGCCAGCCGTACTAGCGGGGCCTACGAGCAGTACTTC; CDR3 protein: CASRTSGAYEQYF
D gene: TRBD1; J gene: TRBJ1-5; clone size: -; CDR3 length: 13; V gene: TRBV3-1/TRBV3-2; CDR3 DNA: TGTGCCAGCAGCCTACAGGGGAATCAGCCCCAGCATTTT; CDR3 protein: CASSLQGNQPQHF
D gene: -; J gene: TRBJ1-2; clone size: -; CDR3 length: 14; V gene: TRBV2; CDR3 DNA: TGTGCCAGCAGTGAAGCGCTTCGGGGTTTAGGCTACACCTTC; CDR3 protein: CASSEALRGLGYTF
D gene: TRBD1; J gene: TRBJ2-1; clone size: few; CDR3 length: 15; V gene: TRBV7-9; CDR3 DNA: TGTGCCAGCAGCTGGGGACAGGGTATGGCCAATGAGCAGTTCTTC; CDR3 protein: CASSWGQGMANEQFF
D gene: -; J gene: TRBJ2-7; clone size: once; CDR3 length: 13; V gene: TRBV6-5; CDR3 DNA: TGTGCCAGCAGTCGCGGGCCGTCCTACGAGCAGTACTTC; CDR3 protein: CASSRGPSYEQYF
D gene: TRBD2; J gene: TRBJ2-3; clone size: -; CDR3 length: 18; V gene: TRBV7-2; CDR3 DNA: TGTGCCAGCAGCTTAGTAGGACTAGCGGGAGGAGCCGCAGATACGCAGTATTTT; CDR3 protein: CASSLVGLAGGAADTQYF